The 30 T cell receptor beta chains presented below share a single source sample, sequenced in a study of blood T cell repertoires in COVID-19. Repertoires were generated with immunoSEQ multiplex PCR, while TCRdb's copy carries only in-frame clones and drops some. The data show about 480,000 clones, approximately 90% seen once. Sequences were obtained from PBMCs or T cells enriched from blood (not recorded which). The receptors here all came from a woman aged 40 to 55 who had recovered from COVID-19.

The chain has TRBV3-1 (or the pseudogene TRBV3-2) and TRBJ1-1; D is uncertain. This CDR3 contains 14 residues. Germline CDR1 and CDR2: LGHDT and YNNKEL (reference sequence). Trimming left V 0 bases short and J 2 bases short, with 7 bases between. Written as DNA, the CDR3 is TGTGCCAGCAGCCAAGATCCGGGTAACACTGAAGCTTTCTTT. Translating gives CASSQDPGNTEAFF.

The chain has TRBV2 and TRBJ1-4, with a weak D call TRBD1 (5 bases). V shed 4 bases and J shed 5 bases, with 20 bases lying between them. The CDR3 covers 17 residues. The V gene's germline CDR1 is SNHLY and CDR2 FYNNEI. The CDR3 DNA sequence: TGTGCCAGCAGTGTTCCCAATATCAGGGTAATGAATGAAAAACTGTTTTTT. Its translation is CASSVPNIRVMNEKLFF.

CDR3 loop: CASSLGQGASGTEAFF. In DNA form, the CDR3 reads TGCGCCAGCAGCTTGGGGCAGGGGGCGAGTGGCACTGAAGCTTTCTTT. The chain employs TRBV5-1 and TRBJ1-1, with 8 bases that match TRBD1. The CDR3 runs to 16 residues. Germline loops: CDR1 SGHRS, CDR2 YFSETQ. The V gene end was trimmed by 0 bases and the J gene end by 4 bases; junction bases not matched to a gene: 8.

In this sample, this clone turned up once. The chain uses TRBV11-3 and TRBJ2-3; D not resolved. This CDR3 contains 13 residues. V gave up 3 bases and J gave up 2 bases, with 6 bases separating them. Germline CDR1 and CDR2: SGHNT and YENEEA. The CDR3 nucleotides are TGTGCCAGCAGCTTCTCCCCCACAGATACGCAGTATTTT. Translated, it gives CASSFSPTDTQYF.

The chain couples TRBV6-5 to TRBJ1-1; 7 bases line up with TRBD1. Germline V gene sequence: CDR1 MNHEY, CDR2 SVGAGI. The V segment lost 7 bases and the J segment 1 base; nucleotides outside the gene matches: 6. The CDR3 extends over 14 amino acids. In DNA form, the CDR3 reads TGTGCCAGCATGCTGACAGGGTCGAACACTGAAGCTTTCTTT. Translation gives CASMLTGSNTEAFF.

The chain carries TRBV3-1 (or the pseudogene TRBV3-2) and TRBJ2-1; 9 bases are shared with TRBD1. The CDR3 totals 20 residues. The V segment lost 4 bases and the J segment 5 bases; nucleotides outside the gene matches: 21. CDR1 and CDR2 from the germline V gene are LGHDT and YNNKEL (reference sequence). CDR3 amino acids: CASSLSIRAGQGRVDNEQFF. The DNA of the CDR3 is TGTGCCAGCAGCCTCTCAATCCGAGCGGGACAGGGAAGGGTGGACAATGAGCAGTTCTTC.

The J gene is TRBJ2-7, the V gene TRBV7-8; the D gene is possibly TRBD2 (6 bases). The CDR3 loop spans 15 amino acids. The V end lost 2 bases, the J end lost 3 bases, and 14 bases lay between the germline ends. Per germline, CDR1 SGHVS and CDR2 FQNEAQ. This chain's CDR3 is CASSLLSLASYEQYF. The DNA of the CDR3 is TGTGCCAGCAGCTTACTATCGCTAGCGAGCTACGAGCAGTACTTC.

The chain joins TRBV6-6 to TRBJ1-5; no reliable D call. Germline CDR1 is MNHNY and CDR2 is SVGAGI (reference sequence). Between the trimmed V and J ends, which lost 5 bases and 5 bases, there was a span of 22 bases. The CDR3 is made up of 17 amino acids. The chain's CDR3 is CASSHRKRMEYHQPQHF. The CDR3 nucleotides read TGTGCCAGCAGTCACAGAAAGAGAATGGAATACCATCAGCCCCAGCATTTT.

The chain is built from TRBV7-2 and TRBJ2-2; D is ambiguous. CDR1 and CDR2 from the germline V gene are SGHTA and FQGNSA. This CDR3 comprises 12 residues. Trimming stripped 5 bases from V and 6 bases from J, with 7 bases between. The CDR3 DNA follows: TGTGCCAGCAGCCCCTCCGCCGGGGAGCTGTTTTTT. Amino acid sequence: CASSPSAGELFF.

In this sample, this clone turned up once. The chain joins TRBV11-2 to TRBJ1-6; the D is unclear. Germline V CDR1 and CDR2: SGHAT, FQNNGV. CDR3 length: 13 amino acids. V was shortened by 5 bases and J by 5 bases, with 7 bases between the two germline ends. For the CDR3, the DNA is TGTGCCAGCAGCGAGGTAGATAATTCACCCCTCCACTTT. Its translation is CASSEVDNSPLHF.

The chain combines TRBV19 with TRBJ1-4; maybe TRBD1 (6 bases). The CDR3 is made up of 15 amino acids. Germline-derived CDR1 and CDR2 are LNHDA and SQIVND (reference sequence). Trimming cost V 9 bases and J 4 bases, with 18 bases left between them. The CDR3 sequence: CASRSLGAVNEKLFF. The DNA of the CDR3 is TGTGCCAGCCGGTCTCTGGGGGCGGTTAATGAAAAACTGTTTTTT.

This clone was detected only a few times. J is TRBJ2-1 and V is TRBV3-1 (or the pseudogene TRBV3-2); 9 bases map to TRBD2. Germline CDR1 reads LGHDT; CDR2 reads YNNKEL (reference sequence). This CDR3 spans 16 amino acids. The V segment lost 1 base and the J segment 4 bases; nucleotides outside the gene matches: 5. CDR3 protein: CASSQVGTSKYNEQFF. The CDR3 region has the DNA TGTGCCAGCAGCCAAGTCGGGACTAGCAAATACAATGAGCAGTTCTTC.

Remarks on this clone: Other DNA sequences in this sample translate to the same CDR3. This rearrangement joins TRBV7-9 to TRBJ1-1; 7 nucleotides align to TRBD1. Per the germline V gene, CDR1 is SEHNR and CDR2 is FQNEAQ (reference sequence). The CDR3 sequence is 13 residues long. With V trimmed by 5 bases and J by 4 bases, 4 bases remained unmatched. CDR3 in DNA: TGTGCCAGCAGCCTCCAGGGGGGCACTGAAGCTTTCTTT. As protein: CASSLQGGTEAFF.

The chain is built from TRBV14 and TRBJ1-2, with TRBD1 matching 7 bases. J gave up 1 base and V 3 bases, and 11 bases lay outside the gene matches. There are 17 residues in the CDR3. The germline CDR1 and CDR2 sequences are SGHDN and FVKESK. This CDR3 reads CASSHLSWDSFNYGYTF. The CDR3 DNA sequence: TGTGCCAGCAGCCATCTCTCGTGGGACAGCTTTAACTATGGCTACACCTTC.

V and J are TRBV9 and TRBJ2-2; TRBD2 matches at 7 bases. CDR1 and CDR2 from the germline V gene are SGDLS and YYNGEE. The J segment lost 4 bases and the V segment lost 4 bases, leaving 10 bases of the junction unmatched. This CDR3 comprises 16 residues. CDR3 DNA: TGTGCCAGCAGCACTGGGGCGGGAGCGAGCACCGGGGAGCTGTTTTTT. Encoded protein: CASSTGAGASTGELFF.

V gene TRBV5-6 combines with J gene TRBJ2-2; 7 nucleotides align to TRBD2. Germline V gene data show CDR1 as SGHDT and CDR2 as YYEEEE. There are 17 residues in the CDR3. The ends lost 0 bases at V and 2 bases at J; junction bases unmatched: 7. CDR3 nucleotide sequence: TGTGCCAGCAGCTTGGGCCGGCCGGGAGGTAACACCGGGGAGCTGTTTTTT. As protein: CASSLGRPGGNTGELFF.

V gene TRBV18 combines with J gene TRBJ1-2; maybe TRBD1 (6 bases). The V end lost 3 bases, the J end lost 4 bases, and 12 bases lay between the germline ends. Germline-derived CDR1 and CDR2 are KGHSH and LQKENI. This CDR3 has 14 amino acids. Written as DNA, the CDR3 is TGTGCCAGCTCACCTTCGGACAGTTCCTATGGCTACACCTTC. It specifies CASSPSDSSYGYTF. The complete variable domain, with remaining parts taken from reference TRBV18 and TRBJ1-2, reads NAGVMQNPRHLVRRRGQEARLRCSPMKGHSHVYWYRQLPEEGLKFMVYLQKENIIDESGMPKERFSAEFPKEGPSILRIQQVVRGDSAAYFCASSPSDSSYGYTFGSGTRLTVV.

The rearrangement joins TRBV7-2 to TRBJ1-5; D is unclear. The CDR3 totals 13 residues. The ends were cut back, 2 bases at V and 7 bases at J, with 9 bases in the middle. In germline, CDR1 is SGHTA, CDR2 FQGNSA. The CDR3 DNA sequence: TGTGCCAGCAGCTTATTGGGTAGCCAGCCCCAGCATTTT. Its translation is CASSLLGSQPQHF.

This clone has only one observation. The chain is built from TRBV5-1 and TRBJ1-1; 8 positions match TRBD1. Looked up from germline, CDR1 is SGHRS and CDR2 is YFSETQ. This CDR3 has 14 residues. With V trimmed by 5 bases and J by 1 base, 4 bases remained unmatched. CDR3 DNA: TGCGCCAGCAGTGGACAGGGCGGGAACACTGAAGCTTTCTTT. Translating gives CASSGQGGNTEAFF.

CDR3 in amino acids: CATNLAGVMETQYF. The CDR3 nucleotides read TGTGCCACCAACTTAGCGGGAGTGATGGAGACCCAGTACTTC. This chain links TRBV15 with TRBJ2-5; TRBD2 aligns across 9 bases. J gave up 5 bases and V 7 bases, and 8 bases lay outside the gene matches. The germline V gene encodes CDR1 LNHNV and CDR2 YYDKDF (reference sequence). The CDR3 has 14 amino acids.

The chain links TRBV15 to TRBJ2-5; the D gene is possibly TRBD2 (6 bases). With 1 base removed from V and 3 bases from J, the gap between germline ends came to 9 bases. Per germline, CDR1 LNHNV and CDR2 YYDKDF (reference sequence). The CDR3 spans 14 residues. CDR3 DNA sequence: TGTGCCACCAGCAGAGTAGGAGGGAAAGAGACCCAGTACTTC. Translation: CATSRVGGKETQYF. The complete variable domain, with remaining parts taken from reference TRBV15 and TRBJ2-5, reads DAMVIQNPRYQVTQFGKPVTLSCSQTLNHNVMYWYQQKSSQAPKLLFHYYDKDFNNEADTPDNFQSRRPNTSFCFLDIRSPGLGDTAMYLCATSRVGGKETQYFGPGTRLLVL.

The V gene is TRBV10-2, the J gene TRBJ2-7; D unresolved. CDR1 is WSHSY, CDR2 SAAADI, per germline. CDR3 size: 13 residues. V gave up 8 bases and J gave up 1 base, with 12 bases separating them. The CDR3 nucleotides read TGCGCCAGCCGATCAATAGTGTCCTACGAGCAGTACTTC. This gives the protein CASRSIVSYEQYF.

J is TRBJ1-2 and V is TRBV23-1; possibly TRBD1 for D (5 bases). TRBV23-1 is annotated as an ORF whose role is uncertain. Trimming cost V 7 bases and J 0 bases, with 15 bases left between them. This CDR3 has 15 residues. The CDR3 bases are TGCGCCAGCACTCCCGCGGGGGGTCCTAACTATGGCTACACCTTC. As protein: CASTPAGGPNYGYTF.

This rearrangement joins TRBV7-9 to TRBJ2-7; the match to TRBD1 covers 8 bases. V lost 5 bases and J lost 9; bases outside the gene matches: 6. The CDR3 has 12 amino acids. Germline assignment: CDR1 SEHNR and CDR2 FQNEAQ (reference sequence). The CDR3 DNA reads as TGTGCCAGCAGCCCGGAGGACAGGGCGCAGTACTTC. Translation gives CASSPEDRAQYF.

The rearrangement uses TRBV10-3 and TRBJ2-1; tentatively, D is TRBD1 (6 bases). CDR3 length: 16 amino acids. The germline V gene has CDR1 ENHRY and CDR2 SYGVKD. Between the trimmed V and J ends, which lost 7 bases and 3 bases, there was a span of 19 bases. The CDR3 nucleotides read TGTGCCATCAATAACCCCGGTCAGGGGATCTACAATGAGCAGTTCTTC. The encoded protein is CAINNPGQGIYNEQFF.

V gene TRBV28 combines with J gene TRBJ1-2; tentative D call: TRBD1 (5 bases). Per germline, CDR1 MDHEN and CDR2 SYDVKM. CDR3 size: 14 residues. Trimming left V 4 bases short and J 1 base short, with 10 bases between. The CDR3 protein is CASSWGEVNYGYTF. Written as DNA, the CDR3 is TGTGCCAGCAGTTGGGGGGAGGTTAACTATGGCTACACCTTC.

This clone was seen only once. J is TRBJ1-2 and V is TRBV12-5; 7 bases are shared with TRBD1. The germline CDR1 and CDR2 sequences are LGHNT and FRNRAP. The junction had 5 bases not matched to a gene; V was cut back by 6 bases and J by 4 bases. This CDR3 region has 13 residues. CDR3 sequence (DNA): TGTGCTAGTGGCCGGGACAGCATCTATGGCTACACCTTC. Its protein is CASGRDSIYGYTF. Full variable domain (outside the CDR3, taken from reference TRBV12-5 and TRBJ1-2): DARVTQTPRHKVTEMGQEVTMRCQPILGHNTVFWYRQTMMQGLELLAYFRNRAPLDDSGMPKDRFSAEMPDATLATLKIQPSEPRDSAVYFCASGRDSIYGYTFGSGTRLTVV.

This clone appeared once. The sample contains more than one DNA sequence encoding this CDR3. J is TRBJ2-3 and V is TRBV9; 9 nucleotides align to TRBD2. After removal of 2 bases from V and 3 bases from J, the junction contained 1 base not matched to a gene. The germline V gene encodes CDR1 SGDLS and CDR2 YYNGEE. The CDR3 spans 14 residues. Written as DNA, the CDR3 is TGTGCCAGCAGCGTGACTAGCGGAACAGATACGCAGTATTTT. Its translation is CASSVTSGTDTQYF.

This clone came up a few times. The chain carries TRBV19 and TRBJ1-2; no clear D. Germline-derived CDR1 and CDR2 are LNHDA and SQIVND (reference sequence). The V and J ends lost 6 bases and 8 bases respectively, with 19 bases between them. The CDR3 spans 14 residues. The CDR3: CASSLGRVAVGYTF. As DNA, the CDR3 is TGTGCCAGTAGCCTCGGGAGAGTGGCAGTCGGCTACACCTTC.

This clone was counted only a few times. The chain joins TRBV3-1 (or the pseudogene TRBV3-2) to TRBJ2-7, with D possibly being TRBD2 (5 bases). The V gene's germline CDR1 is LGHDT and CDR2 YNNKEL (reference sequence). The CDR3 extends over 11 amino acids. Between the trimmed V and J ends, which lost 6 bases and 8 bases, there was a span of 11 bases. CDR3: CASRGDVKQYF. In nucleotides, the CDR3 is TGTGCCAGCAGGGGAGACGTTAAGCAGTACTTC.